Below, one T cell receptor (beta chain) is given with its context. Each CDR3 protein is one row after TCRdb ran MiXCR on the 5' RACE reads. This sample has approximately 250,000 distinct CDR3 sequences, with about 5.2% found just once. V was trimmed by 2 bases and J by 6 bases, leaving 4 bases between them. Germline V gene sequence: CDR1 GTSNPN, CDR2 SVGIG (reference sequence). The CDR3 spans 11 residues. The record originates from a study of T cells after yellow fever vaccination. This receptor was identified in a man aged 18 to 35 who received the YFV17D yellow fever vaccine. Sequences were derived from CD4+ T cells sorted from PBMCs, sampled on the day of the yellow fever booster vaccination. V and J are TRBV30 and TRBJ2-2, with D unclear. Written as DNA, the CDR3 is TGTGCCTGGAGTAATGCCGGGGAGCTGTTTTTT. It translates to CAWSNAGELFF.